The 30 T cell receptor beta chains given below trace back to one sample, sequenced in a study of T cell changes during pregnancy in multiple sclerosis. Profiling relied on immunoSEQ multiplex PCR, and the TCRdb table lists in-frame clones only, not all of them. This table has some 59,000 clones, around 90% appearing once. Sample: peripheral blood, taken in the third trimester of pregnancy. These receptors were taken from a female donor in good health, enrolled as a control in a pregnancy study.

This sequence joins TRBV29-1 and TRBJ2-7; 9 positions match TRBD1. V was clipped by 7 bases and J by 6 bases; unmatched bases: 7. The CDR3 spans 12 residues. Germline CDR1 SQVTM, CDR2 ANQGSEA. The CDR3 DNA reads TGCAGCGGTGGACAGGGGCAGGCCGAGCAGTACTTC. This sequence encodes CSGGQGQAEQYF.

V gene TRBV2 combines with J gene TRBJ2-6; possibly TRBD1 for D (5 bases). CDR3 length equals 16 residues. Germline-derived CDR1 and CDR2 are SNHLY and FYNNEI. The ends were cut back, 1 base at V and 2 bases at J, with 9 bases in the middle. CDR3 in amino acids: CASSEEQVPGANVLTF. In nucleotides, the CDR3 is TGTGCCAGCAGTGAAGAACAGGTCCCTGGGGCCAACGTCCTGACTTTC.

This chain joins TRBV6-6 and TRBJ2-7; 10 bases map to TRBD2. The V segment lost 6 bases and the J segment 6 bases; nucleotides outside the gene matches: 11. CDR1 MNHNY and CDR2 SVGAGI come from the germline V gene (reference sequence). This CDR3 has 15 amino acids. In DNA form, the CDR3 reads TGTGCCAGCAGCCCGAAACTAGCGGGATTACTCGAGCAGTACTTC. This codes for CASSPKLAGLLEQYF.

The V call is TRBV7-2, the J call TRBJ1-1, with D unclear. Germline CDR1 is SGHTA and CDR2 is FQGNSA. The CDR3 extends over 14 amino acids. V lost 2 bases and J lost 1, with 8 bases in between. The CDR3 DNA reads TGTGCCAGCAGCTTACGGTCCGGGAACACTGAAGCTTTCTTT. Protein: CASSLRSGNTEAFF.

The chain links TRBV19 to TRBJ2-7, with a weak D call TRBD1 (5 bases). V lost 3 bases and J 5 bases, leaving 11 bases between the germline ends. The germline CDR1 and CDR2 sequences are LNHDA and SQIVND (reference sequence). The CDR3 consists of 13 residues. CDR3 sequence (DNA): TGTGCCAGTAGTATTGGCAGGGTGAACGAGCAGTACTTC. Its protein is CASSIGRVNEQYF.

This clone qualifies as medium-sized. The CDR3 DNA reads as TGTGCCAGCAGACCTACAGGGGAGGCTGGCTACACCTTC. Its protein product is CASRPTGEAGYTF. The chain uses TRBV27 and TRBJ1-2; TRBD1 matches at 7 bases. CDR3 size: 13 residues. V dropped 6 bases and J dropped 7; count of bases not matched to a gene: 8. In germline, CDR1 is MNHEY, CDR2 SMNVEV (reference sequence).

V gene TRBV9 combines with J gene TRBJ2-1, with 9 bases lining up with TRBD2. The germline V gene has CDR1 SGDLS and CDR2 YYNGEE. V lost 0 bases to trimming and J lost 6 bases; unmatched junction nucleotides: 4. The CDR3 runs to 15 residues. The CDR3 here is CASSVVAGGLNEQFF. The CDR3 nucleotides are TGTGCCAGCAGCGTAGTTGCGGGAGGGCTCAATGAGCAGTTCTTC.

This clone came up once. This rearrangement joins TRBV4-3 to TRBJ2-7; perhaps TRBD2 as D (7 bases). The CDR3 length is 15 residues. CDR1 is LGHNA and CDR2 is YSLEER in the germline V gene. V was trimmed by 1 base and J by 0 bases, leaving 10 bases between them. CDR3 loop: CASSQGAGASYEQYF. CDR3 coding DNA: TGCGCCAGCAGCCAAGGGGCGGGGGCCTCCTACGAGCAGTACTTC.

V gene TRBV6-4 combines with J gene TRBJ2-4; 8 bases line up with TRBD2. The germline CDR1 and CDR2 sequences are MRHNA and SNTAGT. With 6 bases clipped from V and 0 bases from J, the junction kept 10 bases outside the gene matches. The CDR3 totals 17 residues. CDR3 nucleotides: TGTGCCAGCAGATTAAGAGCGGGAGCGGCAGCCAAAAACATTCAGTACTTC. Translating it yields CASRLRAGAAAKNIQYF.

The chain is built from TRBV18 and TRBJ2-3; TRBD1 agrees at 7 bases. The CDR3 has 13 residues. The germline V gene has CDR1 KGHSH and CDR2 LQKENI. Unmatched junction bases numbered 3, after V lost 3 bases and J lost 6 bases. CDR3 amino acids: CASSPRGLDTQYF. In DNA, the CDR3 is TGTGCCAGCTCACCTAGGGGGCTGGATACGCAGTATTTT.

CDR3 DNA: TGTGCCACCAGCAGGGGGGGACTAGCGGGGGCCAATGAGCAGTTCTTC. This encodes CATSRGGLAGANEQFF. J is TRBJ2-1 and V is TRBV15; TRBD2 aligns across 14 bases. This CDR3 contains 16 residues. Losses at the gene ends were 3 bases for V and 6 bases for J; bases not matched to a gene: 4. Germline V gene data show CDR1 as LNHNV and CDR2 as YYDKDF (reference sequence).

This chain connects TRBV6-5 to TRBJ2-5; tentative D call: TRBD1 (6 bases). This CDR3 has 15 amino acids. Germline CDR1 reads MNHEY; CDR2 reads SVGAGI. Trimming cost V 7 bases and J 2 bases, with 17 bases left between them. The CDR3 DNA reads TGTGCCAGCACCATAGGGGGACAAGGGCAAGAGACCCAGTACTTC. It yields the protein CASTIGGQGQETQYF.

V is TRBV7-2 and J is TRBJ2-1; 8 bases agree with TRBD2. The CDR3 runs 13 residues. The junction had 4 bases not matched to a gene; V was cut back by 5 bases and J by 7 bases. In germline, CDR1 is SGHTA, CDR2 FQGNSA. The CDR3 is CASSRGTSNEQFF. The DNA of the CDR3 is TGTGCCAGCAGCCGCGGGACTAGTAATGAGCAGTTCTTC.

This chain connects TRBV4-3 to TRBJ1-6, with D hard to call. From germline, CDR1 is LGHNA and CDR2 YSLEER. Trimming took 0 bases from V and 3 from J, leaving 15 bases between them. This CDR3 is built from 18 residues. The CDR3 DNA reads as TGCGCCAGCAGCCAAGACTCAGCGGGTGCCGACTATAATTCACCCCTCCACTTT. This translates into CASSQDSAGADYNSPLHF.

The genes are TRBV5-1 and TRBJ1-1; 9 nucleotides agree with TRBD1. The length of the CDR3 is 16 residues. V was pared by 4 bases and J by 1 base, with 8 bases of the junction left unmatched. Germline values: CDR1 SGHRS, CDR2 YFSETQ. CDR3 in DNA: TGCGCCAGCAGCCGTCCCGGGACAGGGACGAACACTGAAGCTTTCTTT. It translates to CASSRPGTGTNTEAFF.

The chain employs TRBV5-8 and TRBJ1-5; D is ambiguous. The V gene's germline CDR1 is SGHTS and CDR2 YDEGEE. The CDR3 runs 13 residues. Trimming removed 1 base at V and 4 bases at J, with 6 bases between. The CDR3 reads CASSLSVNQPQHF. CDR3 nucleotides: TGTGCCAGCAGCTTGTCAGTTAATCAGCCCCAGCATTTT.

The chain has TRBV7-9 and TRBJ2-1; possibly TRBD1 for D (7 bases). The CDR3 contains 16 residues. Germline V CDR1 and CDR2: SEHNR, FQNEAQ (reference sequence). V lost 4 bases and J lost 6, with 19 bases in between. The CDR3 region has the DNA TGTGCCAGCAGCTCCCCCTTGACAGGGACTGGCAATGAGCAGTTCTTC. This codes for CASSSPLTGTGNEQFF.

This chain joins TRBV12-2 and TRBJ2-5; TRBD1 is the table's D call and was not checked against the DNA. TRBV12-2 is marked as a pseudogene. The CDR3 runs 17 residues. CDR3: CASRPTLGTGLQETQYF. The DNA for the CDR3 is TGTGCAAGTCGCCCAACTCTCGGGACAGGACTTCAAGAGACCCAGTACTTC.

J is TRBJ2-2 and V is TRBV2; 11 bases align to TRBD2. The CDR3 covers 17 residues. Germline CDR1 and CDR2: SNHLY and FYNNEI. J was trimmed by 2 bases and V by 6 bases; bases with no gene match: 8. The CDR3 bases are TGTGCCAGCAGCCCGTTGGGACTAGCGGCTAACACCGGGGAGCTGTTTTTT. The encoded protein is CASSPLGLAANTGELFF.

V and J are TRBV10-3 and TRBJ1-2; D is unclear. Trimming removed 0 bases from V and 4 bases from J, with 9 bases in between. The CDR3 spans 14 residues. The germline V gene has CDR1 ENHRY and CDR2 SYGVKD. The CDR3 spells CAISESRVGYGYTF. CDR3 nucleotide sequence: TGTGCCATCAGTGAGTCGCGGGTTGGCTATGGCTACACCTTC.

J is TRBJ1-2 and V is TRBV10-3; TRBD1 matches at 9 bases. Germline assignment: CDR1 ENHRY and CDR2 SYGVKD. V dropped 11 bases and J dropped 6; count of bases not matched to a gene: 13. The CDR3 has 14 residues. The CDR3: CAAWASDRGDGYTF. The CDR3, as DNA: TGTGCCGCTTGGGCCTCTGACAGGGGGGATGGCTACACCTTC.

This clone is a singleton in its sample. The chain is built from TRBV19 and TRBJ1-2, with a tentative D call TRBD1 (5 bases). The germline V gene encodes CDR1 LNHDA and CDR2 SQIVND (reference sequence). Trimming cost V 8 bases and J 5 bases, with 15 bases left between them. The CDR3 totals 13 residues. CDR3 nucleotide sequence: TGTGCCAGTTTCCTCGGGGACTCGTATGGCTACACCTTC. Its translation: CASFLGDSYGYTF.

The V gene is TRBV25-1, the J gene TRBJ1-5; D unclear. The CDR3 has 13 residues. Trimming cost V 1 base and J 11 bases, with 12 bases left between them. Germline CDR1 and CDR2: MGHDK and SYGVNS. CDR3 amino acids: CASSESGREAQHF. CDR3 DNA: TGTGCCAGCAGTGAATCGGGGAGAGAGGCCCAGCATTTT.

DNA for the CDR3: TGTGCCAGTAGTACAGGATCTCTTGGGCAGTACTTC. Its translation: CASSTGSLGQYF. The chain has TRBV19 and TRBJ2-7; D gene uncertain. Germline V CDR1 and CDR2: LNHDA, SQIVND (reference sequence). The CDR3 runs 12 residues. The germline V and J ends were trimmed by 4 bases and 9 bases, with 13 bases remaining between them.

The rearrangement links TRBV6-5 to TRBJ1-2, with D perhaps TRBD1 (6 bases). Deletions cut 10 bases from V and 7 bases from J, with 16 bases between. Germline V lookup: CDR1 MNHEY, CDR2 SVGAGI. This CDR3 spans 12 amino acids. CDR3 sequence reads: CATEGGAGGYTF. The CDR3 bases are TGTGCCACCGAGGGGGGGGCGGGTGGCTACACCTTC.

The chain recombines TRBV18 with TRBJ2-1, with a weak D call TRBD1 (6 bases). The CDR3 runs 16 residues. Per germline, CDR1 KGHSH and CDR2 LQKENI. V lost 0 bases to trimming and J lost 5 bases, with 14 bases between them. The CDR3 loop reads CASSPPFPSGDNEQFF. The CDR3 nucleotides read TGTGCCAGCTCACCACCTTTCCCCTCAGGGGACAATGAGCAGTTCTTC.

The CDR3 loop is CASSHGGWLNEQFF. CDR3 bases: TGTGCCAGCAGCCATGGGGGGTGGCTCAATGAGCAGTTCTTC. This chain links TRBV13 with TRBJ2-1; a weak D match, TRBD2 (6 bases). The germline gives CDR1 PRHDT, CDR2 FYEKMQ (reference sequence). The CDR3 runs 14 residues. The V and J ends lost 5 bases and 6 bases respectively, with 14 bases between them.

The rearrangement links TRBV6-6 to TRBJ2-5, with a weak D call TRBD2 (6 bases). Germline V gives CDR1 MNHNY, CDR2 SVGAGI (reference sequence). CDR3 length equals 13 residues. With 5 bases removed from V and 5 bases from J, the gap between germline ends came to 12 bases. CDR3 coding DNA: TGTGCCAGCAGTCGGGGGAGTCAGGAGACCCAGTACTTC. It specifies CASSRGSQETQYF.

The chain joins TRBV11-3 to TRBJ2-7, with 8 bases aligning to TRBD1. J lost 0 bases, V lost 4 bases, and 2 bases had no gene match. This CDR3 spans 14 amino acids. Germline V gene data show CDR1 as SGHNT and CDR2 as YENEEA. The CDR3 DNA sequence: TGTGCCAGCAGCTCGACAGGGGTCTCCTACGAGCAGTACTTC. This encodes CASSSTGVSYEQYF.

J is TRBJ2-1 and V is TRBV10-2; TRBD2 matches 11 bases. CDR3 length: 16 amino acids. V lost 6 bases to trimming and J lost 1 base; unmatched junction nucleotides: 5. Germline CDR1 WSHSY, CDR2 SAAADI. The CDR3 reads CASRMTSGTSYNEQFF. The CDR3 DNA reads as TGCGCCAGCAGAATGACTAGCGGGACTTCCTACAATGAGCAGTTCTTC.